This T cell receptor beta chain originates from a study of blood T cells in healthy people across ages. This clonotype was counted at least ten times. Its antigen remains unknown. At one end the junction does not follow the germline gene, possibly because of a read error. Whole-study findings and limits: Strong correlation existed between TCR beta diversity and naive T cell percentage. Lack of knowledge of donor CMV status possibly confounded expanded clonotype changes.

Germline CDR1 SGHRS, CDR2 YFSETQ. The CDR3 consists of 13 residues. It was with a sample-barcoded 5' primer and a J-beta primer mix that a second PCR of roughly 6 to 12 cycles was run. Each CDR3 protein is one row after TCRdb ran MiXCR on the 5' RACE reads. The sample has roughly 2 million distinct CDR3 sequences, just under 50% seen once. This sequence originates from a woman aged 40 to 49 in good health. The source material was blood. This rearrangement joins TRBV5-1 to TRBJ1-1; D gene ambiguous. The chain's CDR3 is CASSLEGNTEAFF. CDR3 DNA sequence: TGTGCCAGCAGCTTAGAGGGGAACACTGAAGCTTTCTTT.